The 5 T cell receptor beta chains presented below share a single source sample, sequenced in a study of T-cell reconstitution after alpha-beta-depleted transplantation in children. The library targeted TCRbeta and was prepared with unique molecular identifiers. TCRdb redid the calling of the PCR reads with MiXCR, one entry per CDR3 protein. The data hold about 900,000 distinct CDR3 sequences, with about 29% observed a single time. The source material was PBMCs, mostly from graft donor cells, sampled 360 days after TCRalphabeta/CD19-depleted stem cell transplant. Receptors were obtained from a boy under two years old who had a stem cell transplant for SCID, so the T cells may come from the graft donor.

Ten or more counts support this clonotype. The V and J genes are TRBV7-2 and TRBJ2-5; 7 nucleotides line up with TRBD2. Germline-derived CDR1 and CDR2 are SGHTA and FQGNSA. This CDR3 is built from 15 residues. The J segment lost 6 bases and the V segment lost 3 bases, leaving 10 bases of the junction unmatched. This CDR3 reads CASSFQLERGQTQYF. The CDR3 DNA is TGTGCCAGCAGCTTTCAGTTAGAGCGGGGTCAGACCCAGTACTTC. The variable domain in full, completed from reference TRBV7-2 and TRBJ2-5, reads GAGVSQSPSNKVTEKGKDVELRCDPISGHTALYWYRQSLGQGLEFLIYFQGNSAPDKSGLPSDRFSAERTGGSVSTLTIQRTQQEDSAVYLCASSFQLERGQTQYFGPGTRLLVL.

This clonotype showed up just a few times. V is TRBV28 and J is TRBJ2-1; the D gene is possibly TRBD2 (6 bases). Looked up from germline, CDR1 is MDHEN and CDR2 is SYDVKM. The CDR3 is made up of 15 amino acids. V was clipped by 4 bases and J by 0 bases, with 10 bases between them. DNA of the CDR3: TGTGCCAGCAGTTCCAGACTAGGCTCCTACAATGAGCAGTTCTTC. It yields the protein CASSSRLGSYNEQFF.

This clonotype has just a few counts. The CDR3 DNA follows: TGCAGTGCTGCCGACAGGGCTGGGGCCAACGTCCTGACTTTC. Amino acids: CSAADRAGANVLTF. The chain joins TRBV20-1 to TRBJ2-6, with 7 bases identical to TRBD1. The CDR3 consists of 14 residues. J gave up 2 bases and V 5 bases, and 3 bases lay outside the gene matches. Germline V gives CDR1 DFQATT, CDR2 SNEGSKA (reference sequence).

This clonotype was counted between two and nine times. The chain links TRBV27 to TRBJ1-5; no clear D. V was trimmed by 6 bases and J by 2 bases, leaving 8 bases between them. Germline V gene lookup returns CDR1 MNHEY and CDR2 SMNVEV (reference sequence). This CDR3 spans 13 amino acids. The CDR3 loop is CASRLHGNQPQHF. CDR3 nucleotide sequence: TGTGCCAGCAGACTACATGGCAATCAGCCCCAGCATTTT.

About this clonotype: The junction departs from the called germline gene at one end, perhaps through a read error. The chain employs TRBV5-1 and TRBJ1-1, with D possibly matching TRBD1 (5 bases). The CDR3 is made up of 14 amino acids. The V gene's germline CDR1 is SGHRS and CDR2 YFSETQ. The CDR3: CASSLSGGHTEAFF. Here the CDR3 DNA reads TGTGCCAGCAGTTTATCGGGGGGTCACACTGAAGCTTTCTTT.